These 8 T cell receptor beta chains share one sample of origin, sequenced in a study of blood T cell repertoires in COVID-19. The repertoire was sequenced with immunoSEQ multiplex PCR; TCRdb's copy has only in-frame clones and lacks some. The profile shows almost 65,000 clones, 88% of them singletons. Sequencing was done on a sample of peripheral blood. These receptors were collected from a woman aged 55-75 years with COVID-19, enrolled during active disease.

This clone was seen only once. This chain connects TRBV6-5 to TRBJ1-1; D is unresolved. The CDR3 has 15 residues. Looked up from germline, CDR1 is MNHEY and CDR2 is SVGAGI. Trimming removed 2 bases from V and 5 bases from J, with 15 bases in between. Here the CDR3 reads CASSYHIPPQTEAFF. CDR3 bases: TGTGCCAGCAGTTACCACATCCCACCGCAGACTGAAGCTTTCTTT.

The chain uses TRBV2 and TRBJ2-1; 13 nucleotides line up with TRBD2. The CDR3 sequence is 17 residues long. The germline gives CDR1 SNHLY, CDR2 FYNNEI. Trimming took 3 bases from V and 7 from J; bases not matched to a gene: 9. The CDR3 loop is CASSERGGLAGRNEQFF. For the CDR3, the DNA is TGTGCCAGCAGTGAGAGGGGGGGACTAGCGGGAAGAAATGAGCAGTTCTTC. The full variable domain, its missing parts supplied by reference TRBV2 and TRBJ2-1, is EPEVTQTPSHQVTQMGQEVILRCVPISNHLYFYWYRQILGQKVEFLVSFYNNEISEKSEIFDDQFSVERPDGSNFTLKIRSTKLEDSAMYFCASSERGGLAGRNEQFFGPGTRLTVL.

The J gene is TRBJ2-1, the V gene TRBV6-2 or TRBV6-3; 11 bases line up with TRBD2. The CDR3 loop spans 15 amino acids. V dropped 3 bases and J dropped 7; count of bases not matched to a gene: 5. Germline V gene data show CDR1 as MNHEY and CDR2 as SVGEGT. In DNA, the CDR3 is TGTGCCAGCAGTTATAGCGGGGGGGCGAGGAATGAGCAGTTCTTC. Translating gives CASSYSGGARNEQFF.

The chain has TRBV7-2 and TRBJ1-5, with D tentatively TRBD1 (6 bases). Germline V CDR1 and CDR2: SGHTA, FQGNSA. CDR3 length: 13 amino acids. V was shortened by 6 bases and J by 6 bases, with 12 bases between the two germline ends. CDR3 nucleotide sequence: TGTGCCAGCAGTTCAGGGGAGAGTCAGCCCCAGCATTTT. It translates to CASSSGESQPQHF.

The rearrangement links TRBV6-5 to TRBJ1-3; unclear D gene. The germline V and J ends were trimmed by 8 bases and 0 bases, with 11 bases remaining between them. The CDR3 runs to 14 residues. Germline V CDR1 and CDR2: MNHEY, SVGAGI. This CDR3 reads CASATRDSGNTIYF. CDR3 nucleotide sequence: TGTGCCAGCGCGACGAGGGACTCTGGAAACACCATATATTTT.

This chain connects TRBV19 to TRBJ1-5; perhaps TRBD1 as D (5 bases). The CDR3 length is 14 residues. Trimming took 7 bases from V and 4 from J, leaving 14 bases between them. Germline V gives CDR1 LNHDA, CDR2 SQIVND (reference sequence). CDR3: CASTPTGGNQPQHF. The CDR3 DNA reads TGTGCCAGTACCCCTACCGGGGGAAATCAGCCCCAGCATTTT.

The CDR3 DNA follows: TGTGCCAGCAGCTACCGACCACTAGCGGGGGAGCAGTTCTTC. Its translation: CASSYRPLAGEQFF. V gene TRBV7-8 combines with J gene TRBJ2-1; 10 bases are a match to TRBD2. Trimming cost V 4 bases and J 10 bases; bases outside gene matches: 7. The CDR3 is 14 residues long. Germline loops: CDR1 SGHVS, CDR2 FQNEAQ.

V is TRBV7-9 and J is TRBJ2-2, with TRBD2 identical over 9 bases. The CDR3 length is 15 residues. V shed 6 bases, J shed 4 bases, and the junction held 6 bases outside the gene matches. Germline CDR1 SEHNR, CDR2 FQNEAQ (reference sequence). CDR3: CASRGGTSPTGELFF. CDR3 nucleotide sequence: TGTGCCAGCAGGGGGGGGACTAGCCCCACCGGGGAGCTGTTTTTT.